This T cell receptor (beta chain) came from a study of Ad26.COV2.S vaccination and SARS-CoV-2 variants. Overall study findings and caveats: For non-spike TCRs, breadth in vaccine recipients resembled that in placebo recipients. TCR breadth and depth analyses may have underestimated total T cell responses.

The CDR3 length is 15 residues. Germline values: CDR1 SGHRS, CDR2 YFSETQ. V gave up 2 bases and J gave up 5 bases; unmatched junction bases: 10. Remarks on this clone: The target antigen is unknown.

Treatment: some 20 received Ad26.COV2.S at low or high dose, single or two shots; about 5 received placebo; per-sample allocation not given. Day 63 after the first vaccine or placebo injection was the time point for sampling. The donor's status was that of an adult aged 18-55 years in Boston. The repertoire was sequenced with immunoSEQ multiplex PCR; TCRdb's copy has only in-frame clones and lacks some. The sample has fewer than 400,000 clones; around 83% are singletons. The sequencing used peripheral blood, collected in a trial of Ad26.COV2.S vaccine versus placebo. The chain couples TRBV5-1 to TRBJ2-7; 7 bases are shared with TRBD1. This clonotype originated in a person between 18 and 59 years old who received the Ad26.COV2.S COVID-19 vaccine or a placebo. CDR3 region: CASSLTLFGQDEQYF. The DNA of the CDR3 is TGCGCCAGCAGCTTAACCCTCTTTGGACAGGACGAGCAGTACTTC.